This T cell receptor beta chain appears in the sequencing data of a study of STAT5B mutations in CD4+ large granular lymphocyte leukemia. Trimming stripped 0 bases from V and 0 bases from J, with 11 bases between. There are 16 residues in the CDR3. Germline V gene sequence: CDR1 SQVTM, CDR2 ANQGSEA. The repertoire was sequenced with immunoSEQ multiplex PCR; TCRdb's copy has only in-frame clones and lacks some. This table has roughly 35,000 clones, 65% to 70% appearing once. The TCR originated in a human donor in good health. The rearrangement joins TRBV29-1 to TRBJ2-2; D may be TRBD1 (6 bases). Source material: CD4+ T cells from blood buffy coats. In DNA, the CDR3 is TGCAGCGTTGAAGATAGGGGACAAGCGAACACCGGGGAGCTGTTTTTT. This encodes CSVEDRGQANTGELFF.